Listed here is a single TCR beta chain. Antigen: not known. The data belong to a study of post-analysis software for immune sequencing data. About the research overall: The study covered relapsing-remitting, secondary progressive and progressive-relapsing courses of multiple sclerosis. Study results and limitations: Samples made in the same batch grouped tightly together by F measure. In patients, about 5 TRBV segments were more frequent than in controls, with TRBV5-6, TRBV5-1 and TRBV20-1 among them. Versus controls, multiple sclerosis patients showed significantly lower diversity (normalized Chao1).

Germline V gene lookup returns CDR1 DFQATT and CDR2 SNEGSKA (reference sequence). CDR3 length: 9 amino acids. The V end lost 5 bases, the J end lost 8 bases, and 6 bases lay between the germline ends. Built from TCR beta cDNA, the libraries had unique molecular identifiers in them. Each sample of roughly 0.85 to 11 million input T cells yielded around 500,000 cDNA molecules, so each molecule approximated one T cell. TCRdb redid the calling of the PCR reads with MiXCR, one entry per CDR3 protein. The sample gives approximately 360,000 distinct CDR3 sequences, around a third of which show up once; about an eighth is in the top ten.

V is TRBV20-1 and J is TRBJ1-2; D is unresolved. The sequence derives from a girl aged 5-17 years with multiple sclerosis. What was sequenced was blood. In DNA, the CDR3 is TGCAGTGCTCCTGGGGGCTACACCTTC. It encodes CSAPGGYTF.